The text below deals with one TCR beta chain. Its antigen remains unidentified. The length of the CDR3 is 13 residues. Germline V gene lookup returns CDR1 SGHNT and CDR2 YYREEE (reference sequence). Trimming cost V 2 bases and J 4 bases, with 10 bases left between them. The sample is drawn from a study of cytomegalovirus exposure and HLA in healthy donors. Whole-study results and caveats: Listed as cytomegalovirus-associated were about 160 TCR beta chains. TCR sequences were mostly rare, though some public TCRs occurred in many donors. Using the classifier, cytomegalovirus status was reportedly diagnosed with high specificity and sensitivity.

This table comes from immunoSEQ multiplex PCR, and its TCRdb copy is limited to in-frame clones, with some not included. The sample records approximately 270,000 clones, just over 85% being singletons. Source material: PBMCs. J is TRBJ2-7 and V is TRBV5-4, with D perhaps TRBD2 (6 bases). This receptor was obtained from a woman under 30 in good health and CMV-seronegative. The CDR3 region is CASSFSGSYEQYF. CDR3 sequence (DNA): TGTGCCAGCAGCTTTAGCGGAAGTTACGAGCAGTACTTC.